This TCR beta chain was sequenced in a study of T cell responses to AZD1222 COVID-19 vaccine. This clone has only a few counts. Germline values: CDR1 SEHNR, CDR2 FQNEAQ (reference sequence). Trimming took off 4 bases at V and 9 bases at J, with 13 bases between the two ends. The CDR3 loop spans 13 amino acids. The data were produced by immunoSEQ multiplex PCR, yet TCRdb's version contains in-frame clones alone and is incomplete. The sample lists 60,000 to 85,000 clones; around 80% were seen once. The sample consisted of peripheral blood, taken 28 days after the second dose of the MenACWY control vaccine. The chain has TRBV7-9 and TRBJ2-1; perhaps TRBD1 as D (6 bases). This clonotype originated in an adult who received the MenACWY meningococcal vaccine as a control. CDR3 sequence reads: CASSSNRAVEQFF. The CDR3 DNA follows: TGTGCCAGCAGCTCAAACAGGGCCGTTGAGCAGTTCTTC. The full variable domain, with the rest looked up from reference TRBV7-9 and TRBJ2-1, is DTGVSQNPRHKITKRGQNVTFRCDPISEHNRLYWYRQTLGQGPEFLTYFQNEAQLEKSRLLSDRFSAERPKGSFSTLEIQRTEQGDSAMYLCASSSNRAVEQFFGPGTRLTVL.